This entry lists 8 T cell receptor beta chains sequenced from one sample in a study of beta chain features in type 1 diabetes. The isolated RNA, all of it, was reverse transcribed, so expressed TCRB transcripts were what got sequenced. Profiled with immunoSEQ multiplex PCR; TCRdb holds only in-frame clones, not every one. The sample records under 450,000 clones, over 11% being singletons. Sequencing was performed on naive CD4+ T cells from blood. These receptors all stem from a man under 40 in good health.

A word on this clone: The sample carries other DNA sequences with the same CDR3. The V and J genes are TRBV9 and TRBJ2-1; 9 bases line up with TRBD2. The trim removed 1 base at V and 4 bases at J, leaving 3 bases unmatched. Germline lookup yields CDR1 SGDLS and CDR2 YYNGEE. The CDR3 contains 15 residues. CDR3 DNA: TGTGCCAGCAGCGTATCTAGCGGGGCATACAATGAGCAGTTCTTC. Its translation: CASSVSSGAYNEQFF.

The rearrangement links TRBV29-1 to TRBJ1-2; perhaps TRBD1 as D (5 bases). Germline V gene data show CDR1 as SQVTM and CDR2 as ANQGSEA. The CDR3 has 17 residues. The V end was cut by 5 bases, the J end by 7 bases, with 29 bases between. The CDR3 loop is CSVRGIRGRPKRGGYTF. Here the CDR3 DNA reads TGCAGCGTTCGGGGGATCCGGGGGAGACCCAAGAGAGGTGGCTACACCTTC.

The genes are TRBV25-1 and TRBJ1-4; TRBD1 might be the D (6 bases). CDR3 length: 15 residues. V lost 6 bases and J 4 bases, leaving 15 bases between the germline ends. From germline, CDR1 is MGHDK and CDR2 SYGVNS. CDR3: CASSPGAVRNEKLFF. In nucleotides, the CDR3 is TGTGCCAGCAGCCCGGGGGCAGTACGTAATGAAAAACTGTTTTTT.

This rearrangement joins TRBV4-1 to TRBJ2-5, with D uncertain. The V and J ends lost 0 bases and 4 bases respectively, with 9 bases between them. This CDR3 has 14 amino acids. Germline assignment: CDR1 MGHRA and CDR2 YSYEKL. The CDR3 region is CASSQDLRVETQYF. The DNA for the CDR3 is TGCGCCAGCAGCCAAGATCTCCGAGTAGAGACCCAGTACTTC.

This clone turned up a few times. The chain joins TRBV9 to TRBJ2-1; 7 bases map to TRBD2. CDR1 is SGDLS, CDR2 YYNGEE, per germline. J was trimmed by 2 bases and V by 0 bases; bases with no gene match: 8. This CDR3 spans 17 amino acids. The CDR3 nucleotides are TGTGCCAGCAGCGTAGGCGGGAGTGAATTAGCCTACAATGAGCAGTTCTTC. Amino acids: CASSVGGSELAYNEQFF.

This clone occurred a few times. This chain connects TRBV9 to TRBJ1-2, with TRBD1 as a possible D gene (6 bases). CDR3 length equals 16 residues. Germline CDR1 reads SGDLS; CDR2 reads YYNGEE. Trimming removed 0 bases from V and 7 bases from J, with 19 bases in between. DNA of the CDR3: TGTGCCAGCAGCGTAGGAGGAGTAGGCAGGGGAGGTGGCTACACCTTC. Translating it yields CASSVGGVGRGGGYTF. The whole variable domain, remainder taken from reference TRBV9 and TRBJ1-2, is DSGVTQTPKHLITATGQRVTLRCSPRSGDLSVYWYQQSLDQGLQFLIQYYNGEERAKGNILERFSAQQFPDLHSELNLSSLELGDSALYFCASSVGGVGRGGGYTFGSGTRLTVV.

This rearrangement joins TRBV7-9 to TRBJ2-5; D gene uncertain. The CDR3 spans 14 residues. Trimming removed 0 bases at V and 1 base at J, with 6 bases between. Germline CDR1 and CDR2: SEHNR and FQNEAQ (reference sequence). This chain's CDR3 is CASSLASPQETQYF. DNA of the CDR3: TGTGCCAGCAGCTTAGCCAGTCCCCAAGAGACCCAGTACTTC.

The chain combines TRBV21-1 with TRBJ2-7. TRBV21-1 is shown as a pseudogene. This CDR3 contains 12 residues. The CDR3 here is CATPTGRSEQYV. In DNA form, the CDR3 reads TGTGCCACCCCCACGGGCAGGTCCGAGCAGTACGTC.